These T cell receptor beta chains were read from a single sample in a study of T cell repertoires in cytomegalovirus infection. From the reads, TCRdb called clonotypes with MiXCR, one entry per CDR3 protein. The data contain around 350,000 distinct CDR3 sequences, around 18% of them singletons. The specimen was PBMCs. These receptors all stem from a human donor in good health (CMV status not recorded). Some clones in this sample may be carry-over from other donors' samples. Each CDR3 is given with its conserved first and last residue. D genes are given only for firm matches. For some rows the clone size is stated as once, few or many, or as a class when expanded; others skip it.

j_call: TRBJ2-7; v_call: TRBV10-3; d_call: TRBD1; clone_size: many; cdr3_nt: TGTGCCATCCGGACAGGGGAAAACTACGAGCAGTACTTC; cdr3_aa: CAIRTGENYEQYF
j_call: TRBJ1-5; v_call: TRBV27; d_call: .; clone_size: few; cdr3_nt: TGTGCCAGCAGTTTGTGGGCAGCTCATGGCAATCAGCCCCAGCATTTT; cdr3_aa: CASSLWAAHGNQPQHF
j_call: TRBJ1-2; v_call: TRBV5-4; d_call: .; clone_size: few; cdr3_nt: TGTGCCAGCAGCCCAAACCTCCAGGGCGTCTATGGCTACACCTTC; cdr3_aa: CASSPNLQGVYGYTF
j_call: TRBJ1-5; v_call: TRBV7-9; d_call: .; clone_size: .; cdr3_nt: TGTGCCAGCAGCCGACCTCCAGGGGCGCGAAATCAGCCCCAGCATTTT; cdr3_aa: CASSRPPGARNQPQHF
j_call: TRBJ2-5; v_call: TRBV7-2; d_call: TRBD2; clone_size: many; cdr3_nt: TGTGCCAGCAGCTTCCGTTCGGCCGGTTCACTAGCGGGGGGCGAGTACCAAGAGACCCAGTACTTC; cdr3_aa: CASSFRSAGSLAGGEYQETQYF
j_call: TRBJ2-7; v_call: TRBV7-2; d_call: TRBD2; clone_size: many; cdr3_nt: TGTGCCAGCAGCTTACGGGGACTAGCGGGAGATTTAAGCTACGAGCAGTACTTC; cdr3_aa: CASSLRGLAGDLSYEQYF
j_call: TRBJ2-3; v_call: TRBV12-3/TRBV12-4; d_call: .; clone_size: many; cdr3_nt: TGTGCCAGCCGGATGCAGGGGAGCACAGATACGCAGTATTTT; cdr3_aa: CASRMQGSTDTQYF
j_call: TRBJ1-5; v_call: TRBV23-1; d_call: .; clone_size: few; cdr3_nt: TGCGCCAGCAGTCAGTTCCCTCCCCGGCAGGCCGATAGCAATCAGCCCCAGCATTTT; cdr3_aa: CASSQFPPRQADSNQPQHF
j_call: TRBJ2-3; v_call: TRBV27; d_call: TRBD2; clone_size: many; cdr3_nt: TGTGCCAGCAGTTGGGCTAGCGGGGGGGCCGCTGGATATACGCAGTATTTT; cdr3_aa: CASSWASGGAAGYTQYF
j_call: TRBJ2-5; v_call: TRBV7-2; d_call: .; clone_size: many; cdr3_nt: TGTGCCAGCAGCACCCCCGGGCGGGCTGGAGAGACCCAGTACTTC; cdr3_aa: CASSTPGRAGETQYF
j_call: TRBJ2-6; v_call: TRBV2; d_call: .; clone_size: few; cdr3_nt: TGTGCCAGAAGTAACTCTGGGGCCAACGTCCTGACTTTC; cdr3_aa: CARSNSGANVLTF
j_call: TRBJ1-6; v_call: TRBV7-2; d_call: TRBD1; clone_size: .; cdr3_nt: TGTGCCAGCAGCTTAGCGCTTGGGACAGCTTCACCCCTCCACTTT; cdr3_aa: CASSLALGTASPLHF
j_call: TRBJ2-7; v_call: TRBV20-1; d_call: TRBD1; clone_size: .; cdr3_nt: TGCAGCGGGGACAGGGAAATCGAGCAGTACTTC; cdr3_aa: CSGDREIEQYF
j_call: TRBJ2-3; v_call: TRBV5-1; d_call: TRBD2; clone_size: few; cdr3_nt: TGCGCCAGCAGCCCTGAACTAGCGGGGACTGGCACAGATACGCAGTATTTT; cdr3_aa: CASSPELAGTGTDTQYF
j_call: TRBJ1-6; v_call: TRBV19; d_call: TRBD1; clone_size: few; cdr3_nt: TGTGCCAGTAGTATAGGGACAGGATCTACACCCCTCCACTTT; cdr3_aa: CASSIGTGSTPLHF
j_call: TRBJ2-3; v_call: TRBV6-8; d_call: TRBD2; clone_size: .; cdr3_nt: TGTGCCAGCAGGCCAGCGGGGGGGCTCGGTACGCAGTATTTT; cdr3_aa: CASRPAGGLGTQYF
j_call: TRBJ2-7; v_call: TRBV20-1; d_call: TRBD2; clone_size: few; cdr3_nt: TGCAGTGCTCTCACCGGGACTAGCGGGAGGGCCACCGAGCAGTACTTC; cdr3_aa: CSALTGTSGRATEQYF
j_call: TRBJ2-3; v_call: TRBV20-1; d_call: .; clone_size: few; cdr3_nt: TGCAGTGCGCGACAGGATCCCACAGATACGCAGTATTTT; cdr3_aa: CSARQDPTDTQYF
j_call: TRBJ2-1; v_call: TRBV11-2; d_call: TRBD1; clone_size: many; cdr3_nt: TGTGCCAGCAGCCTTCGGACAGGGGGCAATGAGCAGTTCTTC; cdr3_aa: CASSLRTGGNEQFF